This entry lists 21 T cell receptor beta chains sequenced from one sample in a study of T cell repertoires in cytomegalovirus infection. Antigens for these TCRs are unknown. TCRdb recomputed calls from the reads with MiXCR, one row per CDR3 protein. Found here are about 63,000 distinct CDR3 sequences, 20% to 25% of them singletons; the top ten hold about 69%. The input for sequencing was CD8+ T cells from cultured PBMCs, taken from culture after CMV antigen stimulation. The receptor source for this set is a human donor in good health (CMV status not recorded). Some clones in this sample may be carry-over from other donors' samples.

The rearrangement joins TRBV29-1 to TRBJ2-7; 7 bases are shared with TRBD1. The CDR3 runs to 13 residues. The V gene's germline CDR1 is SQVTM and CDR2 ANQGSEA. With 1 base clipped from V and 2 bases from J, the junction kept 2 bases outside the gene matches. The CDR3 DNA is TGCAGCGTTGAAGCGGACAGGCCCTACGAGCAGTACTTC. Its protein is CSVEADRPYEQYF.

Sample share makes this clonotype hyperexpanded. The chain uses TRBV14 and TRBJ1-4; D call uncertain. Germline CDR1 SGHDN, CDR2 FVKESK. Trimming left V 0 bases short and J 10 bases short, with 6 bases between. The CDR3 extends over 12 amino acids. The CDR3 region is CASSQDRVKLFF. The CDR3, as DNA: TGTGCCAGCAGCCAAGATCGGGTAAAACTGTTTTTT.

The gene calls are TRBV10-3 and TRBJ2-5, with TRBD2 as a possible D gene (5 bases). Germline V CDR1 and CDR2: ENHRY, SYGVKD. This CDR3 comprises 13 residues. The CDR3 coding sequence is TGTTCGCATCGAGACCCGGGGCAAGAGACCCAGTACTTC. This gives the protein CSHRDPGQETQYF.

This clonotype was observed a handful of times. The V call is TRBV20-1, the J call TRBJ1-2, with D maybe TRBD1 (5 bases). This CDR3 spans 11 amino acids. V was trimmed by 5 bases and J by 8 bases, leaving 12 bases between them. From germline, CDR1 is DFQATT and CDR2 SNEGSKA (reference sequence). DNA for the CDR3: TGCAGTGCTGGAGGGGTGCGGGGCTACACCTTC. It encodes CSAGGVRGYTF.

The rearrangement links TRBV28 to TRBJ2-7, with TRBD2 as a possible D gene (5 bases). This CDR3 is built from 15 residues. Germline lookup yields CDR1 MDHEN and CDR2 SYDVKM. V lost 4 bases and J 0 bases, leaving 13 bases between the germline ends. The CDR3: CASSSDFQSSYEQYF. Written as DNA, the CDR3 is TGTGCCAGCAGTTCGGACTTTCAAAGCTCCTACGAGCAGTACTTC.

This clonotype turned up a few times. V and J are TRBV7-2 and TRBJ1-5, with 7 bases fitting TRBD1. The trim removed 4 bases at V and 6 bases at J, leaving 6 bases unmatched. This CDR3 contains 14 residues. The germline V gene encodes CDR1 SGHTA and CDR2 FQGNSA. The CDR3 nucleotides read TGTGCCAGCAGCTCGCGACAGGGCAGTCAGCCCCAGCATTTT. Encoded protein: CASSSRQGSQPQHF. The full variable domain, its missing parts supplied by reference TRBV7-2 and TRBJ1-5, is GAGVSQSPSNKVTEKGKDVELRCDPISGHTALYWYRQSLGQGLEFLIYFQGNSAPDKSGLPSDRFSAERTGGSVSTLTIQRTQQEDSAVYLCASSSRQGSQPQHFGDGTRLSIL.

The chain links TRBV7-9 to TRBJ1-4, with TRBD1 as a possible D gene (6 bases). CDR1 and CDR2 (germline): SEHNR, FQNEAQ (reference sequence). Between the trimmed V and J ends, which lost 1 base and 11 bases, there was a span of 8 bases. This CDR3 comprises 12 residues. CDR3 loop: CASSLGGAKLFF. CDR3 DNA: TGTGCCAGCAGCTTAGGGGGGGCGAAACTGTTTTTT.

This clonotype was seen a handful of times. The genes are TRBV12-3 or TRBV12-4 and TRBJ1-4; TRBD1 matches 7 bases. The CDR3 totals 15 residues. V was clipped by 4 bases and J by 8 bases; unmatched bases: 10. The CDR3 loop reads CASSSRQGAIEKLFF. The CDR3 coding sequence is TGTGCCAGCAGTTCTCGACAGGGAGCAATCGAAAAACTGTTTTTT.

V gene TRBV4-3 combines with J gene TRBJ1-4; 9 bases align to TRBD1. J gave up 8 bases and V 1 base, and 5 bases lay outside the gene matches. This CDR3 contains 15 residues. Per the germline V gene, CDR1 is LGHNA and CDR2 is YSLEER. The CDR3 loop is CASSQVGQGPEKLFF. Here the CDR3 DNA reads TGCGCCAGCAGCCAAGTGGGACAGGGACCGGAAAAACTGTTTTTT.

This chain links TRBV2 with TRBJ2-3; no reliable D call. CDR3 length: 8 amino acids. V lost 6 bases, J lost 12 bases, and 4 bases lay in between. Looked up from germline, CDR1 is SNHLY and CDR2 is FYNNEI. The DNA for the CDR3 is TGTGCCAGCAGCCTCCAGTATTTT. Translation gives CASSLQYF.

The chain employs TRBV20-1 and TRBJ2-7; D gene ambiguous. Germline V gene sequence: CDR1 DFQATT, CDR2 SNEGSKA (reference sequence). The ends were cut back, 6 bases at V and 5 bases at J, with 8 bases in the middle. There are 10 residues in the CDR3. CDR3 amino acids: CSAQENEQYF. In DNA, the CDR3 is TGCAGTGCGCAAGAAAACGAGCAGTACTTC.

The sample holds a few counts of this clonotype. The chain is built from TRBV7-2 and TRBJ1-5, with D unclear. Looked up from germline, CDR1 is SGHTA and CDR2 is FQGNSA. V was clipped by 2 bases and J by 9 bases, with 11 bases between them. This CDR3 is built from 13 residues. The CDR3 spells CASSLQVMGPQHF. The CDR3 DNA reads TGTGCCAGCAGCTTACAGGTGATGGGGCCCCAGCATTTT.

The table lists this clonotype with a few counts. V gene TRBV7-8 combines with J gene TRBJ1-2, with D possibly being TRBD1 (6 bases). V dropped 1 base and J dropped 5 bases, with 11 bases sitting between them. CDR1 and CDR2 from the germline V gene are SGHVS and FQNEAQ. The CDR3 is 14 residues long. CDR3 in amino acids: CASSLGGQLYGYTF. The CDR3 DNA is TGTGCCAGCAGCTTAGGCGGACAGCTATATGGCTACACCTTC. Full variable domain (rest looked up from reference TRBV7-8 and TRBJ1-2): GAGVSQSPRYKVAKRGQDVALRCDPISGHVSLFWYQQALGQGPEFLTYFQNEAQLDKSGLPSDRFFAERPEGSVSTLKIQRTQQEDSAVYLCASSLGGQLYGYTFGSGTRLTVV.

This clonotype has more than one count but fewer than ten. The chain combines TRBV7-9 with TRBJ1-1; 8 bases map to TRBD1. This CDR3 region has 12 residues. Germline lookup yields CDR1 SEHNR and CDR2 FQNEAQ (reference sequence). V dropped 7 bases and J dropped 8; count of bases not matched to a gene: 6. Here the CDR3 DNA reads TGTGCCAGCAACCGACAGGGGATGGAAGCTTTCTTT. It is translated as CASNRQGMEAFF.

This clonotype showed up just a few times. V gene TRBV4-3 combines with J gene TRBJ1-3; D gene uncertain. Germline V gene data show CDR1 as LGHNA and CDR2 as YSLEER. The CDR3 contains 15 residues. The V end lost 5 bases, the J end lost 1 base, and 12 bases lay between the germline ends. The DNA for the CDR3 is TGCGCCAGCAGCTTCGTGGACGGATCTGGAAACACCATATATTTT. This encodes CASSFVDGSGNTIYF.

The genes are TRBV7-2 and TRBJ2-1; TRBD1 aligns across 8 bases. The CDR3 is 14 amino acids. V trimming: 6 bases; J trimming: 6 bases; junction bases outside the gene matches: 7. Per the germline V gene, CDR1 is SGHTA and CDR2 is FQGNSA. CDR3 sequence (DNA): TGTGCCAGCAGGCAGGGACAGGCGCTCAATGAGCAGTTCTTC. Residues: CASRQGQALNEQFF. The full variable domain, with the rest looked up from reference TRBV7-2 and TRBJ2-1, is GAGVSQSPSNKVTEKGKDVELRCDPISGHTALYWYRQSLGQGLEFLIYFQGNSAPDKSGLPSDRFSAERTGGSVSTLTIQRTQQEDSAVYLCASRQGQALNEQFFGPGTRLTVL.

This chain links TRBV27 with TRBJ1-6; TRBD1 matches at 10 bases. The CDR3 covers 15 residues. V was clipped by 8 bases and J by 9 bases; unmatched bases: 10. Germline V lookup: CDR1 MNHEY, CDR2 SMNVEV (reference sequence). The CDR3 DNA follows: TGTGCCAGCTCCACCGACAGGGGGCTGGTTTCACCCCTCCACTTT. As protein: CASSTDRGLVSPLHF.

The gene calls are TRBV11-2 and TRBJ2-1; D might be TRBD1 (6 bases). Germline V gives CDR1 SGHAT, CDR2 FQNNGV. Trimming removed 5 bases from V and 4 bases from J, with 12 bases in between. The CDR3 length is 14 residues. CDR3 protein: CASSLRDIYNEQFF. The CDR3 nucleotides read TGTGCCAGCAGCCTTCGGGACATTTACAATGAGCAGTTCTTC.

The V call is TRBV6-2 or TRBV6-3, the J call TRBJ2-1; the D call may be TRBD1 or TRBD2 (5 bases each). The V gene's germline CDR1 is MNHEY and CDR2 SVGEGT. CDR3 length: 16 residues. V was cut by 4 bases and J by 0 bases, with 13 bases left in between. CDR3 region: CASSSEGRSSYNEQFF. The CDR3, as DNA: TGTGCCAGCAGTTCTGAGGGGCGGAGCTCCTACAATGAGCAGTTCTTC.

This clonotype was observed a handful of times. The chain has TRBV4-1 and TRBJ1-5; the match to TRBD1 covers 7 bases. CDR3 length: 17 residues. V gave up 0 bases and J gave up 2 bases; unmatched junction bases: 7. CDR1 and CDR2 (germline): MGHRA, YSYEKL. In DNA, the CDR3 is TGCGCCAGCAGCCAAGATCCCAACAGGGGTGGCAATCAGCCCCAGCATTTT. This encodes CASSQDPNRGGNQPQHF.

This clonotype was seen a few times. The chain employs TRBV5-6 and TRBJ1-2; TRBD1 agrees at 9 bases. Germline lookup yields CDR1 SGHDT and CDR2 YYEEEE. The CDR3 extends over 14 amino acids. Germline trimming cut 4 bases from V and 6 bases from J; bases unmatched to any gene: 7. In nucleotides, the CDR3 is TGTGCCAGCAGCCGAGCCCGGGACAGGGATGGCTACACCTTC. Translated, it gives CASSRARDRDGYTF.